A single sample is the source of the 30 T cell receptor beta chains below, sequenced in a study of cytomegalovirus exposure and HLA in healthy donors listed by TCRdb under 2017. Library method: the immunoSEQ multiplex PCR assay. TCRdb took over this immuneACCESS table, retaining in-frame rearrangements with V and J assigned. Such tables are incomplete; in checked studies, under half of the missing clones stem from an unresolved V gene, and the remainder is unexplained. This sample comprises 200,000 or so clones, about 79% of them detected only once. Around 15% of the sample is taken by the ten largest. What was sequenced was PBMCs. The source of these receptors is a woman in her 30s in good health and CMV-seropositive.

This chain uses TRBV9 with TRBJ2-3; a possible D gene is TRBD2 (5 bases). Trimming removed 4 bases from V and 2 bases from J, with 11 bases in between. Germline CDR1 is SGDLS and CDR2 is YYNGEE. The CDR3 totals 14 residues. DNA of the CDR3: TGTGCCAGCAGCCCAGGACTCGTCACAGATACGCAGTATTTT. It is translated as CASSPGLVTDTQYF.

The rearrangement joins TRBV19 to TRBJ1-5; D call uncertain. V lost 2 bases, J lost 4 bases, and 12 bases lay in between. This CDR3 is built from 15 residues. Germline CDR1 is LNHDA and CDR2 is SQIVND (reference sequence). CDR3 nucleotides: TGTGCCAGTAGTATACTGGTGGCGGGAAATCAGCCCCAGCATTTT. Translated, it gives CASSILVAGNQPQHF.

This chain's CDR3 is CASSSLGGQPQHF. The CDR3 DNA reads as TGTGCCAGCAGCTCGTTAGGGGGTCAGCCCCAGCATTTT. This chain links TRBV7-8 with TRBJ1-5; tentative D call: TRBD1 (6 bases). The CDR3 has 13 residues. V shed 4 bases and J shed 6 bases, with 10 bases lying between them. CDR1 and CDR2 from the germline V gene are SGHVS and FQNEAQ.

The chain is built from TRBV6-1 and TRBJ2-7; TRBD2 matches at 7 bases. The CDR3 is 13 amino acids. The J segment lost 5 bases and the V segment lost 4 bases, leaving 5 bases of the junction unmatched. Germline CDR1 is MNHNS and CDR2 is SASEGT. The CDR3 loop is CASSGTSMHEQYF. The DNA for the CDR3 is TGTGCCAGCAGTGGGACTAGTATGCACGAGCAGTACTTC.

The chain uses TRBV27 and TRBJ2-1; no firm D call. Germline V gives CDR1 MNHEY, CDR2 SMNVEV (reference sequence). Trimming removed 10 bases from V and 4 bases from J, with 8 bases in between. This CDR3 is 11 amino acids long. Here the CDR3 reads CATRRYNEQFF. The CDR3, as DNA: TGTGCCACCCGGCGGTACAATGAGCAGTTCTTC.

The chain recombines TRBV6-1 with TRBJ1-5; 10 nucleotides agree with TRBD1. CDR1 is MNHNS and CDR2 is SASEGT in the germline V gene. V trimming: 5 bases; J trimming: 4 bases; junction bases outside the gene matches: 2. This CDR3 region has 14 residues. CDR3 nucleotides: TGTGCCAGCAGTTGGGACAGGGGAAATCAGCCCCAGCATTTT. Translated, it gives CASSWDRGNQPQHF.

The J gene is TRBJ2-3, the V gene TRBV28, with 9 bases fitting TRBD2. CDR3 length: 16 amino acids. Unmatched junction bases numbered 4, after V lost 3 bases and J lost 0 bases. In germline, CDR1 is MDHEN, CDR2 SYDVKM. The DNA of the CDR3 is TGTGCCAGCAGTTTTGTAACTAGCGGGAGCACAGATACGCAGTATTTT. It encodes CASSFVTSGSTDTQYF. Based on the CDR3 plus reference TRBV28 and TRBJ2-3, the full variable domain is DVKVTQSSRYLVKRTGEKVFLECVQDMDHENMFWYRQDPGLGLRLIYFSYDVKMKEKGDIPEGYSVSREKKERFSLILESASTNQTSMYLCASSFVTSGSTDTQYFGPGTRLTVL.

This clone was found a few times. The chain is built from TRBV29-1 and TRBJ1-2; the D is unclear. This CDR3 has 12 amino acids. Germline CDR1 is SQVTM and CDR2 is ANQGSEA. V was trimmed by 3 bases and J by 2 bases, leaving 7 bases between them. The CDR3: CSVEQANYGYTF. The DNA of the CDR3 is TGCAGCGTTGAGCAGGCGAACTATGGCTACACCTTC.

This chain uses TRBV28 with TRBJ2-7, with TRBD1 matching over 8 bases. The CDR3 loop spans 15 amino acids. The germline gives CDR1 MDHEN, CDR2 SYDVKM. V lost 9 bases to trimming and J lost 4 bases; unmatched junction nucleotides: 14. CDR3: CASSEPGGGLYEQYF. CDR3 bases: TGTGCCAGTTCCGAGCCAGGGGGCGGTCTTTACGAGCAGTACTTC.

The chain uses TRBV4-2 and TRBJ2-7, with D tentatively TRBD2 (5 bases). The germline CDR1 and CDR2 sequences are LGHNA and YNFKEQ. The V and J ends lost 1 base and 4 bases respectively, with 11 bases between them. The CDR3 is made up of 14 amino acids. CDR3 loop: CASSQAVREYEQYF. For the CDR3, the DNA is TGTGCCAGCAGCCAAGCGGTAAGGGAGTACGAGCAGTACTTC.

This chain uses TRBV25-1 with TRBJ1-1; possibly TRBD1 for D (6 bases). The germline gives CDR1 MGHDK, CDR2 SYGVNS. V was clipped by 4 bases and J by 5 bases, with 23 bases between them. There are 17 residues in the CDR3. DNA of the CDR3: TGTGCCAGCAGTGGACATAGCTCACAGGGCCGTCGGACTGAAGCTTTCTTT. It is translated as CASSGHSSQGRRTEAFF.

The chain couples TRBV7-2 to TRBJ2-2; TRBD2 is a possible D gene (6 bases). Germline V gives CDR1 SGHTA, CDR2 FQGNSA. Trimming shortened V by 2 bases and J by 0 bases, and 13 bases separated the two germline ends. CDR3 length equals 17 residues. CDR3: CASSLSSLATNTGELFF. Written as DNA, the CDR3 is TGTGCCAGCAGCTTAAGTTCCCTAGCGACGAACACCGGGGAGCTGTTTTTT. The full variable domain, in which reference TRBV7-2 and TRBJ2-2 provide the parts outside the CDR3, is GAGVSQSPSNKVTEKGKDVELRCDPISGHTALYWYRQSLGQGLEFLIYFQGNSAPDKSGLPSDRFSAERTGGSVSTLTIQRTQQEDSAVYLCASSLSSLATNTGELFFGEGSRLTVL.

The rearrangement joins TRBV28 to TRBJ2-5; 10 bases are shared with TRBD1. CDR1 MDHEN and CDR2 SYDVKM come from the germline V gene. Unmatched junction bases numbered 8, after V lost 6 bases and J lost 4 bases. CDR3 length: 15 amino acids. DNA of the CDR3: TGTGCCAGCAGCTACGTCCGGGACAGGGGAGAGACCCAGTACTTC. Protein sequence: CASSYVRDRGETQYF.

The CDR3 protein is CASLWLGQGPVLTF. As DNA, the CDR3 is TGTGCCAGCCTATGGTTAGGACAGGGCCCCGTCCTGACTTTC. The chain couples TRBV2 to TRBJ2-6; 8 bases are shared with TRBD1. The CDR3 length is 14 residues. V shed 8 bases, J shed 12 bases, and the junction held 12 bases outside the gene matches. Germline CDR1 reads SNHLY; CDR2 reads FYNNEI. Full variable domain (rest looked up from reference TRBV2 and TRBJ2-6): EPEVTQTPSHQVTQMGQEVILRCVPISNHLYFYWYRQILGQKVEFLVSFYNNEISEKSEIFDDQFSVERPDGSNFTLKIRSTKLEDSAMYFCASLWLGQGPVLTFGAGSRLTVL.

The V call is TRBV4-1, the J call TRBJ2-3; tentatively, D is TRBD2 (5 bases). Trimming took 1 base from V and 0 from J, leaving 14 bases between them. The CDR3 contains 17 residues. The germline gives CDR1 MGHRA, CDR2 YSYEKL. The CDR3 coding sequence is TGCGCCAGCAGCCAAGCGATCTCCGCGGGCAGCACAGATACGCAGTATTTT. Translation: CASSQAISAGSTDTQYF.

The chain combines TRBV28 with TRBJ1-1, with D maybe TRBD1 (5 bases). The CDR3 is 14 residues long. Germline-derived CDR1 and CDR2 are MDHEN and SYDVKM. V lost 8 bases to trimming and J lost 1 base, with 14 bases between them. CDR3 nucleotides: TGTGCCAGCCCAGGGAGGGGAGCGAACACTGAAGCTTTCTTT. Protein sequence: CASPGRGANTEAFF.

The rearrangement joins TRBV6-1 to TRBJ2-7; TRBD2 matches 10 bases. CDR1 and CDR2 (germline): MNHNS, SASEGT. The V segment lost 2 bases and the J segment 5 bases; nucleotides outside the gene matches: 6. The CDR3 runs to 15 residues. The CDR3 DNA is TGTGCCAGCAGTGAACAAATCCTAGCGGGAGACGAGCAGTACTTC. Its protein product is CASSEQILAGDEQYF.

The chain has TRBV5-4 and TRBJ2-7, with 9 bases fitting TRBD2. The CDR3 has 15 residues. J gave up 3 bases and V 2 bases, and 6 bases lay outside the gene matches. Germline V gives CDR1 SGHNT, CDR2 YYREEE (reference sequence). CDR3: CASSFVFSGSYEQYF. The CDR3 DNA reads TGTGCCAGCAGCTTTGTGTTTAGCGGGAGCTACGAGCAGTACTTC. Supplemented by reference TRBV5-4 and TRBJ2-7, the full variable domain reads ETGVTQSPTHLIKTRGQQVTLRCSSQSGHNTVSWYQQALGQGPQFIFQYYREEENGRGNFPPRFSGLQFPNYSSELNVNALELDDSALYLCASSFVFSGSYEQYFGPGTRLTVT.

V and J are TRBV27 and TRBJ2-7; D is possibly TRBD1 (7 bases). Germline loops: CDR1 MNHEY, CDR2 SMNVEV (reference sequence). The CDR3 is made up of 15 amino acids. V was cut by 3 bases and J by 3 bases, with 15 bases left in between. The CDR3 coding sequence is TGTGCCAGCAGTTTTGCGGGATCAGGGGGCTACGAGCAGTACTTC. This gives the protein CASSFAGSGGYEQYF.

The chain is built from TRBV30 and TRBJ2-3; D perhaps matches TRBD2 (5 bases). Looked up from germline, CDR1 is GTSNPN and CDR2 is SVGIG (reference sequence). Trimming pared 4 bases from V and 0 bases from J, leaving 11 bases between. The CDR3 has 14 amino acids. Here the CDR3 reads CAWTAGTSTDTQYF. CDR3 DNA: TGTGCCTGGACCGCGGGCACTAGCACAGATACGCAGTATTTT.

This clone was observed once. This chain links TRBV6-6 with TRBJ2-4; D might be TRBD1 (7 bases). The V end was cut by 2 bases, the J end by 0 bases, with 11 bases between. This CDR3 contains 16 residues. Germline V CDR1 and CDR2: MNHNY, SVGAGI (reference sequence). CDR3 residues: CASSYGGTEAKNIQYF. CDR3 nucleotides: TGTGCCAGCAGTTACGGGGGGACAGAAGCCAAAAACATTCAGTACTTC.

This clone has at least ten counts. The chain has TRBV6-5 and TRBJ1-1; no clear D. The CDR3 has 13 residues. The V gene's germline CDR1 is MNHEY and CDR2 SVGAGI. The CDR3 reads CGVQAEDGTEAFF. The CDR3 nucleotides read TGTGGAGTGCAGGCGGAGGATGGTACTGAAGCTTTCTTT.

V is TRBV6-1 and J is TRBJ2-7; 8 nucleotides align to TRBD2. The germline V gene has CDR1 MNHNS and CDR2 SASEGT. Trimming cost V 4 bases and J 3 bases; bases outside gene matches: 5. The CDR3 is made up of 14 amino acids. CDR3 sequence (DNA): TGTGCCAGCAGTGCCTCCGGGACTAGCTACGAGCAGTACTTC. It specifies CASSASGTSYEQYF.

About this clone: Other DNA sequences from this sample encode an identical CDR3 as well. This rearrangement joins TRBV6-5 to TRBJ1-1, with 7 bases fitting TRBD1. V lost 5 bases and J lost 8; bases outside the gene matches: 2. Germline CDR1 and CDR2: MNHEY and SVGAGI. The CDR3 consists of 11 residues. The CDR3 DNA follows: TGTGCCAGCAGTCGACAGGGAGAAGCTTTCTTT. Translating gives CASSRQGEAFF.

The V and J genes are TRBV19 and TRBJ1-1, with D perhaps TRBD1 (5 bases). The germline V and J ends were trimmed by 6 bases and 4 bases, with 15 bases remaining between them. Per the germline V gene, CDR1 is LNHDA and CDR2 is SQIVND (reference sequence). This CDR3 is 14 amino acids long. CDR3 region: CASSQNGAGTEAFF. CDR3 nucleotide sequence: TGTGCCAGTAGCCAGAATGGGGCAGGCACTGAAGCTTTCTTT.

Note on this clone: At the DNA level, this CDR3 is encoded by other sequences in the same sample as well. The chain has TRBV28 and TRBJ2-7; tentative D call: TRBD1 (6 bases). This CDR3 has 12 residues. The germline CDR1 and CDR2 sequences are MDHEN and SYDVKM. The V end was cut by 2 bases, the J end by 4 bases, with 6 bases between. The CDR3 DNA sequence: TGTGCCAGCAGTTTACAGGGGTACGAGCAGTACTTC. Protein sequence: CASSLQGYEQYF.

The DNA for the CDR3 is TGTGCCAGCAGTTTAAAGCGGGAGTCGGATACGCAGTATTTT. Translated, it gives CASSLKRESDTQYF. The genes are TRBV27 and TRBJ2-3, with 8 positions matching TRBD2. The CDR3 is 14 amino acids. With V trimmed by 2 bases and J by 6 bases, 4 bases remained unmatched. Germline lookup yields CDR1 MNHEY and CDR2 SMNVEV (reference sequence).

The chain uses TRBV5-1 and TRBJ2-2; 8 bases are a match to TRBD2. The CDR3 runs to 16 residues. Germline assignment: CDR1 SGHRS and CDR2 YFSETQ. J lost 4 bases, V lost 2 bases, and 7 bases had no gene match. The chain's CDR3 is CASSFGAGGGTGELFF. CDR3 nucleotides: TGCGCCAGCAGCTTCGGGGCGGGAGGCGGCACCGGGGAGCTGTTTTTT.

This rearrangement joins TRBV11-2 to TRBJ1-1; no clear D gene. In germline, CDR1 is SGHAT, CDR2 FQNNGV. The CDR3 runs to 12 residues. V lost 0 bases to trimming and J lost 11 bases, with 10 bases between them. The CDR3 sequence is CASSLEHSGAFF. The DNA of the CDR3 is TGTGCCAGCAGCTTAGAACACAGCGGGGCTTTCTTT.

This clone appeared once. The V call is TRBV2, the J call TRBJ2-7, with 9 positions matching TRBD2. Germline V CDR1 and CDR2: SNHLY, FYNNEI. The CDR3 is made up of 16 amino acids. V lost 4 bases to trimming and J lost 2 bases; unmatched junction nucleotides: 9. The CDR3 spells CASSVFGASGAYEQYF. The CDR3 DNA is TGTGCCAGCAGTGTGTTTGGGGCTAGCGGGGCCTACGAGCAGTACTTC.